Following are 29 T cell receptor beta chains from one sample sequenced in a study of blood T cell repertoires in COVID-19. The data were produced by immunoSEQ multiplex PCR, yet TCRdb's version contains in-frame clones alone and is incomplete. The sample shows roughly 160,000 clones, around 86% of them seen only once. Specimen: peripheral blood. Source of these receptors: a man aged 55 to 70 with acute or convalescent COVID-19.

J is TRBJ2-7 and V is TRBV5-1, with 10 bases fitting TRBD2. The CDR3 sequence is 15 residues long. The germline V gene has CDR1 SGHRS and CDR2 YFSETQ. With 4 bases clipped from V and 9 bases from J, the junction kept 13 bases outside the gene matches. The CDR3 DNA is TGCGCCAGCAGCGATACTAGCGGGGTATTTGGGAGGCAGTACTTC. It specifies CASSDTSGVFGRQYF. Based on the CDR3 plus reference TRBV5-1 and TRBJ2-7, the full variable domain is KAGVTQTPRYLIKTRGQQVTLSCSPISGHRSVSWYQQTPGQGLQFLFEYFSETQRNKGNFPGRFSGRQFSNSRSEMNVSTLELGDSALYLCASSDTSGVFGRQYFGPGTRLTVT.

This rearrangement joins TRBV7-9 to TRBJ1-4, with unresolved D. CDR3 size: 15 residues. V dropped 8 bases and J dropped 4 bases, with 17 bases sitting between them. Germline V gene sequence: CDR1 SEHNR, CDR2 FQNEAQ (reference sequence). CDR3 sequence: CASRPNRGDNEKLFF. Written as DNA, the CDR3 is TGTGCCAGCCGACCGAACCGGGGAGATAATGAAAAACTGTTTTTT.

V and J are TRBV5-6 and TRBJ2-2; maybe TRBD1 (6 bases). The CDR3 is 14 amino acids. From germline, CDR1 is SGHDT and CDR2 YYEEEE. Trimming removed 6 bases from V and 5 bases from J, with 14 bases in between. The CDR3 protein is CASTMRGTTGELFF. In DNA form, the CDR3 reads TGTGCCAGCACAATGAGGGGGACGACCGGGGAGCTGTTTTTT.

V gene TRBV29-1 combines with J gene TRBJ1-1; no firm D call. There are 14 residues in the CDR3. Trimming shortened V by 3 bases and J by 6 bases, and 17 bases separated the two germline ends. Germline V CDR1 and CDR2: SQVTM, ANQGSEA. The CDR3 DNA reads TGCAGCGTTGACCACTACATGACGGCTCCTGAAGCTTTCTTT. Encoded protein: CSVDHYMTAPEAFF.

The J gene is TRBJ2-1, the V gene TRBV5-1; 14 positions match TRBD2. The CDR3 sequence is 15 residues long. The V gene end was trimmed by 3 bases and the J gene end by 9 bases; junction bases not matched to a gene: 5. Germline loops: CDR1 SGHRS, CDR2 YFSETQ. CDR3 coding DNA: TGCGCCAGCAGCTCATCCGGGACTAGCGGGGGTGAGCAGTTCTTC. It translates to CASSSSGTSGGEQFF.

This chain uses TRBV10-2 with TRBJ2-1; D may be TRBD2 (5 bases). Germline V gene sequence: CDR1 WSHSY, CDR2 SAAADI. This CDR3 is 13 amino acids long. The V gene lost 4 bases and the J gene lost 5 bases, with 9 bases spanning the gap. The CDR3 loop reads CASSATRDNEQFF. Written as DNA, the CDR3 is TGCGCCAGCAGTGCAACTAGGGACAATGAGCAGTTCTTC.

The chain employs TRBV6-5 and TRBJ2-7; D gene unclear. V was pared by 5 bases and J by 5 bases, with 16 bases between. The CDR3 runs to 14 residues. Germline CDR1 reads MNHEY; CDR2 reads SVGAGI. CDR3 nucleotide sequence: TGTGCCAGCAGTCCTTCTTGGCATCATCACGAGCAGTACTTC. Its translation is CASSPSWHHHEQYF.

This sequence joins TRBV7-2 and TRBJ1-2, with 10 bases identical to TRBD1. The trim removed 1 base at V and 0 bases at J, leaving 8 bases unmatched. Germline CDR1 is SGHTA and CDR2 is FQGNSA. This CDR3 comprises 18 residues. The CDR3 DNA sequence: TGTGCCAGCAGCTTAGGGGGGACAGGGGAACGGGCTAACTATGGCTACACCTTC. Residues: CASSLGGTGERANYGYTF.

V is TRBV28 and J is TRBJ1-3; no clear D gene. Looked up from germline, CDR1 is MDHEN and CDR2 is SYDVKM. V lost 3 bases, J lost 1 base, and 7 bases lay in between. The CDR3 extends over 14 amino acids. The DNA for the CDR3 is TGTGCCAGCAGTTTTTTGAGTTCTGGAAACACCATATATTTT. Protein product: CASSFLSSGNTIYF.

The V call is TRBV19, the J call TRBJ1-2; 12 bases align to TRBD1. Losses at the gene ends were 7 bases for V and 8 bases for J; bases not matched to a gene: 20. The length of the CDR3 is 18 residues. The germline CDR1 and CDR2 sequences are LNHDA and SQIVND (reference sequence). CDR3 in amino acids: CASNNPGTGGEGLVGYTF. The CDR3 coding sequence is TGTGCCAGTAACAATCCCGGGACAGGGGGCGAGGGCCTGGTGGGCTACACCTTC.

The J gene is TRBJ1-2, the V gene TRBV3-1 (or the pseudogene TRBV3-2); 10 nucleotides agree with TRBD1. CDR1 is LGHDT and CDR2 is YNNKEL in the germline V gene (reference sequence). The J segment lost 5 bases and the V segment lost 4 bases, leaving 4 bases of the junction unmatched. The CDR3 spans 14 residues. The CDR3 nucleotides read TGTGCCAGCAGCCGGGACAGGGGTTGGTATGGCTACACCTTC. Translated, it gives CASSRDRGWYGYTF.

This clone was seen a handful of times. V and J are TRBV5-6 and TRBJ1-1, with 9 bases aligning to TRBD1. The ends lost 4 bases at V and 3 bases at J; junction bases unmatched: 4. The CDR3 runs to 14 residues. The germline V gene has CDR1 SGHDT and CDR2 YYEEEE. In DNA form, the CDR3 reads TGTGCCAGCAGCCCCCGGGACAGGGACACTGAAGCTTTCTTT. Encoded protein: CASSPRDRDTEAFF. The complete variable domain, with remaining parts taken from reference TRBV5-6 and TRBJ1-1, reads DAGVTQSPTHLIKTRGQQVTLRCSPKSGHDTVSWYQQALGQGPQFIFQYYEEEERQRGNFPDRFSGHQFPNYSSELNVNALLLGDSALYLCASSPRDRDTEAFFGQGTRLTVV.

This clone appeared a few times. The rearrangement links TRBV6-5 to TRBJ2-7; 8 bases map to TRBD1. The CDR3 spans 12 residues. CDR1 and CDR2 (germline): MNHEY, SVGAGI. Trimming cost V 6 bases and J 13 bases; bases outside gene matches: 11. The CDR3 protein is CASSLDRAGIYF. The CDR3 nucleotides read TGTGCCAGCAGCCTGGACAGGGCTGGGATCTACTTC.

This clone was counted a single time. V usage is TRBV29-1 and J usage is TRBJ1-1; weak D call: TRBD1 (5 bases). CDR3 length: 12 amino acids. Germline-derived CDR1 and CDR2 are SQVTM and ANQGSEA. Trimming stripped 6 bases from V and 11 bases from J, with 19 bases between. The chain's CDR3 is CSVEPRGGTAFF. CDR3 sequence (DNA): TGCAGCGTCGAGCCCCGGGGGGGTACTGCTTTCTTT.

The chain recombines TRBV28 with TRBJ2-7, with 10 bases that match TRBD1. Germline V CDR1 and CDR2: MDHEN, SYDVKM. The CDR3 is 13 residues long. The V segment lost 6 bases and the J segment 4 bases; nucleotides outside the gene matches: 3. Here the CDR3 reads CASRSGQGYEQYF. The CDR3 DNA sequence: TGTGCCAGCAGGTCGGGACAGGGGTACGAGCAGTACTTC. Using reference TRBV28 and TRBJ2-7 for the parts outside the CDR3, the full variable domain is DVKVTQSSRYLVKRTGEKVFLECVQDMDHENMFWYRQDPGLGLRLIYFSYDVKMKEKGDIPEGYSVSREKKERFSLILESASTNQTSMYLCASRSGQGYEQYFGPGTRLTVT.

The chain uses TRBV10-3 and TRBJ2-3; the match to TRBD2 covers 8 bases. V dropped 5 bases and J dropped 4; count of bases not matched to a gene: 5. Germline values: CDR1 ENHRY, CDR2 SYGVKD. This CDR3 has 14 residues. Written as DNA, the CDR3 is TGTGCCATCAGTCGGGAGGGCCTCGCAGATACGCAGTATTTT. The encoded protein is CAISREGLADTQYF.

In DNA, the CDR3 is TGTGCCAGCAGTTCGGACAGGGGGCTCGACGAGCAGTACTTC. It is translated as CASSSDRGLDEQYF. V gene TRBV7-9 combines with J gene TRBJ2-7, with 11 positions matching TRBD1. V gave up 6 bases and J gave up 5 bases; unmatched junction bases: 6. The CDR3 consists of 14 residues. CDR1 SEHNR and CDR2 FQNEAQ come from the germline V gene (reference sequence).

The chain combines TRBV12-5 with TRBJ2-2; TRBD1 matches at 7 bases. V trimming: 2 bases; J trimming: 3 bases; junction bases outside the gene matches: 3. The germline V gene has CDR1 LGHNT and CDR2 FRNRAP. This CDR3 region has 15 residues. As DNA, the CDR3 is TGTGCTAGTGGTTTGAACAGGGGCCACACCGGGGAGCTGTTTTTT. Translation gives CASGLNRGHTGELFF.

The chain combines TRBV28 with TRBJ1-2; D might be TRBD1 (6 bases). CDR1 is MDHEN, CDR2 SYDVKM, per germline. Trimming cost V 4 bases and J 5 bases, with 14 bases left between them. The CDR3 length is 14 residues. The CDR3 nucleotides are TGTGCCAGCAGTTCCGGACAGTCCACTTATGGCTACACCTTC. Translated: CASSSGQSTYGYTF.

The gene calls are TRBV24-1 and TRBJ2-1; 8 bases match TRBD2. V dropped 9 bases and J dropped 8; count of bases not matched to a gene: 11. CDR1 is KGHDR, CDR2 SFDVKD, per germline. This CDR3 comprises 14 residues. The CDR3 sequence: CATQLAAPWDEQFF. For the CDR3, the DNA is TGTGCCACCCAACTAGCGGCCCCTTGGGATGAGCAGTTCTTC.

The genes are TRBV14 and TRBJ1-6; 7 nucleotides match TRBD1. Germline CDR1 is SGHDN and CDR2 is FVKESK. The CDR3 covers 16 residues. With 4 bases clipped from V and 5 bases from J, the junction kept 8 bases outside the gene matches. In DNA, the CDR3 is TGTGCCAGCAGCCCCTCGGGACAGCGTAATAATTCACCCCTCCACTTT. Its translation is CASSPSGQRNNSPLHF.

As concerns this clone: Distinct nucleotide sequences in the sample also encode this CDR3. This chain connects TRBV18 to TRBJ1-5; 7 bases agree with TRBD1. V trimming: 4 bases; J trimming: 5 bases; junction bases outside the gene matches: 2. CDR3 length: 13 amino acids. Germline lookup yields CDR1 KGHSH and CDR2 LQKENI. CDR3 nucleotide sequence: TGTGCCAGCTCACTTGACAGGGATCAGCCCCAGCATTTT. Translating gives CASSLDRDQPQHF. The full variable domain, with the rest looked up from reference TRBV18 and TRBJ1-5, is NAGVMQNPRHLVRRRGQEARLRCSPMKGHSHVYWYRQLPEEGLKFMVYLQKENIIDESGMPKERFSAEFPKEGPSILRIQQVVRGDSAAYFCASSLDRDQPQHFGDGTRLSIL.

J is TRBJ2-1 and V is TRBV29-1, with D possibly TRBD2 on 6 matching bases. This CDR3 comprises 13 residues. The V end was cut by 7 bases, the J end by 0 bases, with 10 bases between. Germline-derived CDR1 and CDR2 are SQVTM and ANQGSEA. The CDR3 spells CSGWDSSYNEQFF. CDR3 nucleotide sequence: TGCAGCGGATGGGACTCCTCCTACAATGAGCAGTTCTTC.

This clone has a single count. This chain links TRBV4-2 with TRBJ2-1; possible D gene TRBD2, 6 bases. From germline, CDR1 is LGHNA and CDR2 YNFKEQ. The V gene lost 0 bases and the J gene lost 5 bases, with 14 bases spanning the gap. There are 16 residues in the CDR3. The CDR3 bases are TGTGCCAGCAGCCAAGAAGGGGCGGGACCGAACAATGAGCAGTTCTTC. Translated: CASSQEGAGPNNEQFF.

The rearrangement links TRBV4-1 to TRBJ2-3; a weak D match, TRBD2 (6 bases). CDR3 length: 17 amino acids. The germline CDR1 and CDR2 sequences are MGHRA and YSYEKL. V shed 4 bases and J shed 4 bases, with 21 bases lying between them. CDR3 DNA: TGCGCCAGCAGCCCTCAACCCGGGACCCGCGGGGCAGATACGCAGTATTTT. Its protein is CASSPQPGTRGADTQYF.

Only a few counts were recorded for this clone. This sequence joins TRBV19 and TRBJ1-5; D perhaps matches TRBD1 (6 bases). The CDR3 spans 17 residues. Germline V gives CDR1 LNHDA, CDR2 SQIVND (reference sequence). V was pared by 7 bases and J by 5 bases, with 24 bases between. CDR3 region: CASKAGVISILDQPQHF. The CDR3 region has the DNA TGTGCCAGTAAGGCAGGGGTAATCTCAATTTTGGATCAGCCCCAGCATTTT.

The chain recombines TRBV6-2 or TRBV6-3 with TRBJ1-1, with TRBD1 matching over 10 bases. Per the germline V gene, CDR1 is MNHEY and CDR2 is SVGEGT. V gave up 0 bases and J gave up 10 bases; unmatched junction bases: 11. The CDR3 extends over 16 amino acids. The CDR3 nucleotides read TGTGCCAGCAGTTACTCTCCCGGGACAGGGGTTGCCGGAGCTTTCTTT. This gives the protein CASSYSPGTGVAGAFF.

This chain connects TRBV7-3 to TRBJ2-3; maybe TRBD1 (5 bases). V dropped 5 bases and J dropped 4 bases, with 13 bases sitting between them. Germline V CDR1 and CDR2: SGHTA, FQGTGA. There are 14 residues in the CDR3. The DNA of the CDR3 is TGTGCCAGCAGCACGACAGTGACACCAGATACGCAGTATTTT. Translation: CASSTTVTPDTQYF.

The chain combines TRBV11-2 with TRBJ2-1; TRBD1 aligns across 7 bases. Looked up from germline, CDR1 is SGHAT and CDR2 is FQNNGV. This CDR3 is built from 13 residues. The V gene end was trimmed by 4 bases and the J gene end by 6 bases; junction bases not matched to a gene: 3. For the CDR3, the DNA is TGTGCCAGCAGCTCCGACAGGGCCAATGAGCAGTTCTTC. It translates to CASSSDRANEQFF.